This record covers a single T cell receptor (beta chain). The entry originates in a study of cytomegalovirus exposure and HLA in healthy donors. The CDR3 consists of 14 residues. Germline CDR1 PRHDT, CDR2 FYEKMQ (reference sequence). V trimming: 3 bases; J trimming: 5 bases; junction bases outside the gene matches: 6. Primers: 60 Vbeta forward and 13 Jbeta reverse. The data were produced by immunoSEQ multiplex PCR, yet TCRdb's version contains in-frame clones alone and is incomplete. Here the sample spans about 120,000 clones, 60% to 85% being singletons. The TCR sequence derives from a female donor in good health and CMV-seronegative. This chain links TRBV13 with TRBJ1-1; 7 bases fit TRBD1. Sample: PBMCs. The CDR3 reads CASSFGQDRTEAFF. CDR3 bases: TGTGCCAGCAGCTTTGGACAGGATCGGACTGAAGCTTTCTTT.